These 13 T cell receptor beta chains share one sample of origin, sequenced in a study of response to subunit inactivated influenza vaccine. Using its own MiXCR run on the RT-PCR reads, TCRdb lists one record per CDR3 protein. The data contain hundreds of thousands of distinct CDR3 sequences, roughly 14% of them singletons. Specimen: PBMCs from blood, collected roughly 12 days after vaccination. These TCRs come from a man aged 50 to 60 who received an inactivated influenza vaccine.

This clonotype was counted ten times or more. The V gene is TRBV7-9, the J gene TRBJ2-3; D perhaps matches TRBD1 (6 bases). Trimming removed 0 bases at V and 0 bases at J, with 7 bases between. Germline CDR1 SEHNR, CDR2 FQNEAQ (reference sequence). This CDR3 is 15 amino acids long. This CDR3 reads CASSLAQGSTDTQYF. As DNA, the CDR3 is TGTGCCAGCAGCTTAGCACAGGGAAGCACAGATACGCAGTATTTT.

This chain uses TRBV12-3 or TRBV12-4 with TRBJ2-1; perhaps TRBD1 as D (6 bases). V was shortened by 3 bases and J by 4 bases, with 7 bases between the two germline ends. The CDR3 sequence is 13 residues long. CDR3 protein: CASSFTGYNEQFF. DNA of the CDR3: TGTGCCAGCAGTTTTACAGGGTACAATGAGCAGTTCTTC.

This clonotype was observed a handful of times. The chain uses TRBV19 and TRBJ2-7; a possible D gene is TRBD1 (7 bases). V gave up 11 bases and J gave up 2 bases, with 22 bases separating them. Germline CDR1 reads LNHDA; CDR2 reads SQIVND (reference sequence). The CDR3 is 15 amino acids. The CDR3: CALLTAGQRTYEQYF. CDR3 DNA sequence: TGTGCCCTCCTAACGGCGGGACAGCGGACCTACGAGCAGTACTTC.

Note on this clonotype: A much larger clonotype is one base distant, so this may be a read error. The CDR3 protein is CASSSAGELFF. The CDR3 DNA reads as TGTGCCAGCAGTTCTGCCGGGGAGCTGTTTTTT. The chain combines TRBV6-5 with TRBJ2-2, with D hard to call. This CDR3 has 11 amino acids. The ends were cut back, 4 bases at V and 6 bases at J, with 3 bases in the middle. Germline lookup yields CDR1 MNHEY and CDR2 SVGAGI.

A few counts support this clonotype. The rearrangement joins TRBV20-1 to TRBJ2-5, with 8 bases aligning to TRBD2. This CDR3 has 14 residues. Per germline, CDR1 DFQATT and CDR2 SNEGSKA (reference sequence). J was trimmed by 3 bases and V by 3 bases; bases with no gene match: 6. The CDR3 is CSASIPGLEETQYF. The CDR3 DNA reads as TGCAGTGCTAGTATACCGGGACTAGAAGAGACCCAGTACTTC.

This clonotype has only a few counts. V usage is TRBV3-1 and J usage is TRBJ1-3, with 7 bases identical to TRBD1. The CDR3 runs to 19 residues. V lost 1 base and J lost 6; bases outside the gene matches: 18. CDR1 LGHDT and CDR2 YNNKEL come from the germline V gene (reference sequence). CDR3 bases: TGTGCCAGCAGCCAAGTAGACAGGGAAGGCTTCCATCGTTCAAACACCATATATTTT. This sequence encodes CASSQVDREGFHRSNTIYF.

This clonotype was recorded a few times. The chain combines TRBV4-3 with TRBJ2-4; 8 bases map to TRBD1. The CDR3 has 15 residues. Unmatched junction bases numbered 0, after V lost 1 base and J lost 1 base. Germline CDR1 and CDR2: LGHNA and YSLEER. Written as DNA, the CDR3 is TGCGCCAGCAGCCAAGGACAGGGGGCCAAAAACATTCAGTACTTC. The encoded protein is CASSQGQGAKNIQYF.

The chain links TRBV10-3 to TRBJ2-7; no definite D call. Germline V gene data show CDR1 as ENHRY and CDR2 as SYGVKD. The CDR3 consists of 15 residues. Trimming took off 0 bases at V and 2 bases at J, with 11 bases between the two ends. CDR3 nucleotide sequence: TGTGCCATCAGTGAGTCCGAAGGGATAGCCTACGAGCAGTACTTC. Translating it yields CAISESEGIAYEQYF.

The rearrangement uses TRBV5-1 and TRBJ2-5; a possible D gene is TRBD2 (6 bases). V lost 0 bases and J 5 bases, leaving 14 bases between the germline ends. Germline V gene lookup returns CDR1 SGHRS and CDR2 YFSETQ. This CDR3 has 15 amino acids. The CDR3 DNA reads as TGCGCCAGCAGCTTGGCCAAGCGGGCCGGGGAGACCCAGTACTTC. It codes for CASSLAKRAGETQYF.

This clonotype appeared a few times. The chain is built from TRBV5-1 and TRBJ2-3, with D perhaps matching TRBD1 (6 bases). CDR1 and CDR2 (germline): SGHRS, YFSETQ. The CDR3 contains 15 residues. The V end lost 0 bases, the J end lost 4 bases, and 12 bases lay between the germline ends. The CDR3 reads CASSLDRVGPDTQYF. For the CDR3, the DNA is TGCGCCAGCAGCTTGGACAGGGTGGGGCCAGATACGCAGTATTTT.

The chain is built from TRBV6-2 or TRBV6-3 and TRBJ2-2; TRBD1 matches at 8 bases. V dropped 4 bases and J dropped 6; count of bases not matched to a gene: 4. Germline V gene lookup returns CDR1 MNHEY and CDR2 SVGEGT. The CDR3 is made up of 14 amino acids. The CDR3 coding sequence is TGTGCCAGCAGTTCGGACAGGGTCGCCGGGGAGCTGTTTTTT. This codes for CASSSDRVAGELFF.

The J gene is TRBJ2-2, the V gene TRBV30; D perhaps matches TRBD1 (6 bases). V was cut by 3 bases and J by 1 base, with 12 bases left in between. Germline values: CDR1 GTSNPN, CDR2 SVGIG (reference sequence). CDR3 length: 15 amino acids. The CDR3 region has the DNA TGTGCCTGGAGCTGGGGGCCGATGAACACCGGGGAGCTGTTTTTT. Amino acids: CAWSWGPMNTGELFF.

This clonotype was recorded a few times. The chain employs TRBV3-1 and TRBJ1-2; no definite D call. V lost 4 bases to trimming and J lost 2 bases, with 17 bases between them. The germline gives CDR1 LGHDT, CDR2 YNNKEL (reference sequence). This CDR3 comprises 16 residues. This chain's CDR3 is CASSLAGGLANYGYTF. In DNA form, the CDR3 reads TGTGCCAGCAGCCTTGCAGGAGGCCTGGCCAACTATGGCTACACCTTC.